Shown below are 10 T cell receptor beta chains from a single sample sequenced in a study of blood T cell repertoires in COVID-19. The assay was immunoSEQ multiplex PCR, and TCRdb's table has in-frame clones only and misses some. The table has around 250,000 clones, more than 75% seen once. The sequencing sample was made of peripheral blood. The receptors come from a woman between 70 and 85 years old with active or convalescent COVID-19.

The chain employs TRBV5-1 and TRBJ2-7, with D tentatively TRBD2 (6 bases). Trimming shortened V by 2 bases and J by 3 bases, and 9 bases separated the two germline ends. Germline V CDR1 and CDR2: SGHRS, YFSETQ. The CDR3 has 13 residues. DNA for the CDR3: TGCGCCAGCAGCTTCGGAGGGGACTACGAGCAGTACTTC. Translating gives CASSFGGDYEQYF.

The genes are TRBV7-9 and TRBJ1-4, with D uncertain. Trimming cost V 3 bases and J 5 bases, with 19 bases left between them. The germline gives CDR1 SEHNR, CDR2 FQNEAQ (reference sequence). This CDR3 is built from 17 residues. The CDR3 is CASSFSTGTILNEKLFF. The CDR3 coding sequence is TGTGCCAGCAGCTTTTCGACGGGAACCATCCTGAATGAAAAACTGTTTTTT. Full variable domain (rest looked up from reference TRBV7-9 and TRBJ1-4): DTGVSQNPRHKITKRGQNVTFRCDPISEHNRLYWYRQTLGQGPEFLTYFQNEAQLEKSRLLSDRFSAERPKGSFSTLEIQRTEQGDSAMYLCASSFSTGTILNEKLFFGSGTQLSVL.

This chain joins TRBV24-1 and TRBJ2-2, with D possibly being TRBD1 (6 bases). Trimming removed 3 bases at V and 0 bases at J, with 13 bases between. CDR1 is KGHDR, CDR2 SFDVKD, per germline. CDR3 length: 17 amino acids. CDR3 coding DNA: TGTGCCACCAGTGATCGTTCCAAGGGGGCGAACACCGGGGAGCTGTTTTTT. Translated: CATSDRSKGANTGELFF.

The chain has TRBV19 and TRBJ2-2; 8 positions agree with TRBD2. The CDR3 sequence is 15 residues long. The J segment lost 1 base and the V segment lost 9 bases, leaving 7 bases of the junction unmatched. The V gene's germline CDR1 is LNHDA and CDR2 SQIVND (reference sequence). CDR3 bases: TGTGCCAGCCGCGGGGGGACCAAGAACACCGGGGAGCTGTTTTTT. Translating gives CASRGGTKNTGELFF.

This clone appeared a single time. The chain is built from TRBV4-3 and TRBJ2-3; D not certain. Germline V gene sequence: CDR1 LGHNA, CDR2 YSLEER. Trimming shortened V by 3 bases and J by 3 bases, and 4 bases separated the two germline ends. CDR3 length: 12 amino acids. In nucleotides, the CDR3 is TGCGCCAGCAGCCAGCGTACAGATACGCAGTATTTT. Its protein is CASSQRTDTQYF.

The CDR3 sequence is CASSPTPAGTAFF. DNA for the CDR3: TGTGCCAGCAGCCCTACTCCGGCGGGCACGGCTTTCTTT. The rearrangement joins TRBV9 to TRBJ1-1, with unresolved D. CDR3 size: 13 residues. V lost 4 bases to trimming and J lost 11 bases, with 18 bases between them. CDR1 SGDLS and CDR2 YYNGEE come from the germline V gene.

The chain combines TRBV7-2 with TRBJ1-1; 7 bases align to TRBD1. CDR3 length: 14 amino acids. The germline gives CDR1 SGHTA, CDR2 FQGNSA. The junction had 8 bases not matched to a gene; V was cut back by 5 bases and J by 5 bases. CDR3 loop: CASSPQGVGTEAFF. CDR3 DNA: TGTGCCAGCAGCCCCCAGGGGGTTGGTACTGAAGCTTTCTTT. Full variable domain (missing parts from reference TRBV7-2 and TRBJ1-1): GAGVSQSPSNKVTEKGKDVELRCDPISGHTALYWYRQSLGQGLEFLIYFQGNSAPDKSGLPSDRFSAERTGGSVSTLTIQRTQQEDSAVYLCASSPQGVGTEAFFGQGTRLTVV.

J is TRBJ1-2 and V is TRBV6-5; D is ambiguous. V lost 4 bases and J 7 bases, leaving 16 bases between the germline ends. CDR1 and CDR2 from the germline V gene are MNHEY and SVGAGI. This CDR3 region has 14 residues. The CDR3: CASSCGKIVCGYTF. CDR3 DNA sequence: TGTGCCAGCAGTTGCGGGAAAATAGTATGTGGCTACACCTTC.

This clone was found a few times. The chain has TRBV27 and TRBJ1-5; 8 bases agree with TRBD1. The V gene's germline CDR1 is MNHEY and CDR2 SMNVEV (reference sequence). J was trimmed by 5 bases and V by 6 bases; bases with no gene match: 18. This CDR3 is built from 18 residues. The CDR3 DNA follows: TGTGCCAGCAGACTTAATCCATTCGGGACAGGAAAGGATCAGCCCCAGCATTTT. Translated: CASRLNPFGTGKDQPQHF.

V usage is TRBV14 and J usage is TRBJ1-4; D perhaps matches TRBD1 (5 bases). Trimming removed 8 bases from V and 4 bases from J, with 11 bases in between. This CDR3 spans 13 amino acids. Germline V gene sequence: CDR1 SGHDN, CDR2 FVKESK. The DNA for the CDR3 is TGTGCCAGCTCTCGGGGGTATAATGAAAAACTGTTTTTT. It is translated as CASSRGYNEKLFF. Drawing the rest from reference TRBV14 and TRBJ1-4, the complete variable domain is EAGVTQFPSHSVIEKGQTVTLRCDPISGHDNLYWYRRVMGKEIKFLLHFVKESKQDESGMPNNRFLAERTGGTYSTLKVQPAELEDSGVYFCASSRGYNEKLFFGSGTQLSVL.